This T cell receptor beta chain derives from a study of PD-L1 blockade in urothelial cancer (dated 2017 in TCRdb). With regard to the full study: Therapy was started in the mid-2010s for all patients, and atezolizumab 1,200 mg was administered intravenously every 3 weeks. An ECOG performance status of 0 or 1 was recorded for the patients, and 0 to 3 prior chemotherapy regimens had been received by the patients. Roughly 10 patients reached durable clinical benefit, while some 20 patients did not. In the same patients who had TCR sequencing, pretreatment tumors also underwent whole exome sequencing and RNA sequencing. Pretreatment tumor samples and matched peripheral blood, collected serially before and after atezolizumab treatment, underwent TCR sequencing. A median of roughly 140,000 T cells and approximately 86,000 unique TCRs was obtained from blood samples, and a median clonality of 0.080 was observed. Durable clinical benefit meant progression-free survival longer than 6 months, and TCR features were also tested against progression-free and overall survival. Blood samples were analyzed 3 weeks after the start of treatment (second dose) and 6 weeks after the start of treatment. About 90% of the 29 patients were identified as males with urothelial cancer of bladder origin, and a prior smoking history was reported by 18 of 29 patients. Just over 28 patients had pretreatment blood TCR-seq, roughly 24 had at least one posttreatment blood collection, and roughly 24 had tumor TCR-seq. The study, an exploratory multi-omic analysis, examined somatic, immune and clinical correlates of response to PD-L1 blockade with atezolizumab in urothelial cancer.

The paper's findings and limits, for the study overall: Because of the small sample size (n ≈ 30) and the many exploratory analyses performed, the results are intended to be regarded as hypothesis-generating. Among patients with durable benefit, tumor-associated TCR clones showed greater expansion in peripheral blood 3 weeks after treatment started (n ≈ 21, p = 0.022). A pretreatment peripheral blood TCR clonality below the median was linked to improved progression-free and overall survival.

The cohort comprised approximately 30 patients with locally advanced or metastatic urothelial carcinoma treated at Memorial Sloan Kettering on a trial protocol. Peripheral blood mononuclear cells were collected from each patient pretreatment and during treatment, giving between 1 and 8 total time points per patient. The Qiagen DNeasy Blood extraction kit was used to purify genomic DNA from total PBMCs and tumor samples. PBMCs were collected pretreatment and during treatment and were isolated and stored as previously described. Synthetic TCR analog templates were spiked into each PCR so that absolute template abundance could be estimated from read counts. The immunoSEQ assay used bias-controlled V and J gene primers to amplify TCRbeta CDR3 regions from genomic DNA. Sequencing of rearranged TCRbeta segments was performed at approximately 20X coverage. Turning to the authors' computational methods: Sequencing errors were corrected by clustering and CDR3s were annotated against IMGT to assign V, D and J genes. Downstream analyses used only productive TCRbeta rearrangements, leaving out any out-of-frame or stop-codon sequences. Clonality was computed as one minus Shannon entropy normalized by the log of the number of unique productive sequences. Clones differing between time points or between blood and tumor were identified using Fisher's exact test with Benjamini-Hochberg correction, with an adjusted p below 0.01 applied as the threshold. The clones in this table, taken by TCRdb from immuneACCESS, are in-frame only. Not every clone is retained; where verified, under half of the shortfall comes from an unresolved V gene, and the cause of the rest is unknown. V and J calls and clone size are those listed in that table; D and trimming were worked out from the DNA. The sample yields about 49,000 clones; about 85% were counted once. Less than 10% of the sample is taken by the ten largest.

As concerns this clone: Its cognate antigen has yet to be identified. No much larger clone is present one base from it, and per-base qualities are unavailable.

Sequences were derived from PBMCs, sampled around atezolizumab (anti-PD-L1) treatment. This clonotype originated in a man aged 55 to 70 with urothelial cancer.

The DNA is as follows: TGTGCCAGCAGCTTTGGAGGGGATCAGCCCCAGCATTTT. It translates to CASSFGGDQPQHF. Here the chain combines TRBV5-4 and TRBJ1-5; tentative D gene TRBD1, with 5 bases matching. V sheds 2 bases and J sheds 5 bases, leaving 8 bases between their ends. The CDR3, from cysteine to phenylalanine, totals 13 residues. Only the CDR3 DNA stays, 39 bases, in frame from base 1. From a lookup of the germline V gene (reference sequence), CDR1 and CDR2 are SGHNT and YYREEE.